This T cell receptor (beta chain) comes out of a study of T cells in severe cutaneous drug reactions. Bulk and single-cell libraries used iRepertoire multiplex PCR with TCR subtype-specific primers. Bulk TCR beta libraries: multiplex PCR with V-, D- and J-region primers. From the multiplex PCR reads, TCRdb lists one entry per CDR3 protein and no DNA. This listing includes thousands of distinct CDR3 sequences. The donors had carbamazepine-induced Stevens-Johnson syndrome or toxic epidermal necrolysis. CDR3 length: 14 amino acids. Per germline, CDR1 MNHEY and CDR2 SMNVEV (reference sequence). Sequencing was done on a sample of cells from a skin blister. This clonotype originated in a human donor with a severe cutaneous adverse drug reaction. The rearrangement links TRBV27 to TRBJ2-2. CDR3 loop: CASLGALNTGELFF.